This T cell receptor beta chain was documented in a study of T cell changes during pregnancy in multiple sclerosis. CDR3 length: 14 residues. With 5 bases removed from V and 5 bases from J, the gap between germline ends came to 16 bases. The V gene's germline CDR1 is SGHTA and CDR2 FQGNSA. Libraries were prepared by immunoSEQ multiplex PCR; TCRdb keeps only in-frame clonotypes and omits some of them. The table lists about 38,000 clones, roughly 89% of them singletons. This clonotype was obtained from a female donor with multiple sclerosis, enrolled in a pregnancy study. This sample comprised CD4+ T cells from peripheral blood mononuclear cells, obtained in the second trimester of pregnancy. The V and J genes are TRBV7-2 and TRBJ2-7; D may be TRBD2 (5 bases). DNA for the CDR3: TGTGCCAGCAGCCCAGATCCGGGGAGCCACGAGCAGTACTTC. Its protein is CASSPDPGSHEQYF. Looking up the rest from reference TRBV7-2 and TRBJ2-7 gives the full variable domain: GAGVSQSPSNKVTEKGKDVELRCDPISGHTALYWYRQSLGQGLEFLIYFQGNSAPDKSGLPSDRFSAERTGGSVSTLTIQRTQQEDSAVYLCASSPDPGSHEQYFGPGTRLTVT.